This is a list of T cell receptor beta chains from one sample in a study of T-cell memory formation after mild COVID-19. Each CDR3 protein gets one entry after TCRdb re-called the 5' RACE reads with MiXCR. The sample holds approximately 350,000 distinct CDR3 sequences; 14% are singletons and the top ten take around 21%. The sequenced sample consisted of PBMCs or a T cell subset sorted from them (not recorded which). These receptors originate from a young man who had mild COVID-19 (a few samples of this study predate the infection). Cell type and time point are not known. The CDR3 runs from the conserved cysteine through the conserved F or W. Fields, in order: clone size, V gene, J gene, D gene, CDR3 DNA, CDR3 protein. The D gene is left open where the match is weak. Size tells how often a clone was seen (once, few, many) or the class of an expanded clone, and some rows leave it out.

clone size: once; V gene: TRBV7-9; J gene: TRBJ2-1; D gene: TRBD2; CDR3 DNA: TGTGCCAGCAGCCTACAGACTAGCGGGGGTGATGAGCAGTTCTTC; CDR3 protein: CASSLQTSGGDEQFF
clone size: -; V gene: TRBV27; J gene: TRBJ1-2; D gene: -; CDR3 DNA: TGTGCCAGCAGCTTTTTTGGGGGGGGCGGCTATGGCTACACCTTC; CDR3 protein: CASSFFGGGGYGYTF
clone size: -; V gene: TRBV13; J gene: TRBJ2-4; D gene: -; CDR3 DNA: TGTGCCAGCAGCTTAGTCCTAGGAGCCAAAAACATTCAGTACTTC; CDR3 protein: CASSLVLGAKNIQYF
clone size: -; V gene: TRBV4-1; J gene: TRBJ2-7; D gene: TRBD2; CDR3 DNA: TGCGCCAGCAGCCAAGTTGCGGGGGGCGAGGAGCAGTACTTC; CDR3 protein: CASSQVAGGEEQYF
clone size: few; V gene: TRBV7-9; J gene: TRBJ2-6; D gene: -; CDR3 DNA: TGTGCCAGCAGGAGAGAACAGGGAAGTACCTCTGGGGCCAACGTCCTGACTTTC; CDR3 protein: CASRREQGSTSGANVLTF
clone size: many; V gene: TRBV7-9; J gene: TRBJ1-2; D gene: -; CDR3 DNA: TGTGCCAGCAGCTTAGCGACCGGGGGCTATGGCTACACCTTC; CDR3 protein: CASSLATGGYGYTF
clone size: few; V gene: TRBV15; J gene: TRBJ2-1; D gene: TRBD1; CDR3 DNA: TGTGCCACCAGCCACGACAGGGGTCGAGACAATGAGCAGTTCTTC; CDR3 protein: CATSHDRGRDNEQFF
clone size: many; V gene: TRBV12-3/TRBV12-4; J gene: TRBJ1-2; D gene: TRBD1; CDR3 DNA: TGTGCCAGCATCTCCCGGGGACAGGGGACCCCTAACTATGGCTACACCTTC; CDR3 protein: CASISRGQGTPNYGYTF
clone size: -; V gene: TRBV6-5; J gene: TRBJ2-1; D gene: -; CDR3 DNA: TGTGCCAGCAGGGCTTCCGCCTACAATGAGCAGTTCTTC; CDR3 protein: CASRASAYNEQFF
clone size: -; V gene: TRBV11-2; J gene: TRBJ2-4; D gene: -; CDR3 DNA: TGTGCCAGCAGCTTAGATTACAAAAGCAAAAACATTCAGTACTTC; CDR3 protein: CASSLDYKSKNIQYF
clone size: few; V gene: TRBV12-3/TRBV12-4; J gene: TRBJ1-5; D gene: -; CDR3 DNA: TGTGCCAGCAACCGGGGGGGCGGTCAGCCCCAGCATTTT; CDR3 protein: CASNRGGGQPQHF
clone size: few; V gene: TRBV6-2/TRBV6-3; J gene: TRBJ1-5; D gene: TRBD1; CDR3 DNA: TGTGCCAGCACCACGGGACAGGGGTACAATCAGCCCCAGCATTTT; CDR3 protein: CASTTGQGYNQPQHF
clone size: many; V gene: TRBV2; J gene: TRBJ1-1; D gene: TRBD1; CDR3 DNA: TGTGCCAGCAGTGGGCAGGGGGGCACTGAAGCTTTCTTT; CDR3 protein: CASSGQGGTEAFF
clone size: few; V gene: TRBV7-8; J gene: TRBJ1-1; D gene: -; CDR3 DNA: TGTGCCAGCAGCTTTTCGAGGAGTGAGTCGAACACTGAAGCTTTCTTT; CDR3 protein: CASSFSRSESNTEAFF
clone size: -; V gene: TRBV9; J gene: TRBJ1-1; D gene: -; CDR3 DNA: TGTGCCAGCAGCGCCACTTCCAACACTGAAGCTTTCTTT; CDR3 protein: CASSATSNTEAFF
clone size: -; V gene: TRBV6-5; J gene: TRBJ1-5; D gene: -; CDR3 DNA: TGTGCCAGCAAAAACAGGTTTGGTCAGCCCCAGCATTTT; CDR3 protein: CASKNRFGQPQHF
clone size: few; V gene: TRBV7-2; J gene: TRBJ2-1; D gene: TRBD2; CDR3 DNA: TGTGCCAGCAGCTCGGGCGGCGGTGCGGGGGGGTACAATGAGCAGTTCTTC; CDR3 protein: CASSSGGGAGGYNEQFF
clone size: -; V gene: TRBV19; J gene: TRBJ1-5; D gene: -; CDR3 DNA: TGTGCCAGTAGTATTTTGTGGGGAAGCAATCAGCCCCAGCATTTT; CDR3 protein: CASSILWGSNQPQHF
clone size: few; V gene: TRBV11-3; J gene: TRBJ2-3; D gene: TRBD1; CDR3 DNA: TGTGCCAGCAGCCCCGGGACAGGGTGGGGTACGCAGTATTTT; CDR3 protein: CASSPGTGWGTQYF
clone size: few; V gene: TRBV20-1; J gene: TRBJ2-1; D gene: -; CDR3 DNA: TGCAGTGCCGCTTACTGGGGTTTCTTC; CDR3 protein: CSAAYWGFF
clone size: few; V gene: TRBV9; J gene: TRBJ1-1; D gene: TRBD1; CDR3 DNA: TGTGCCAGCAGCCCCTCCGTAGGGGGCCCTGAAGCTTTCTTT; CDR3 protein: CASSPSVGGPEAFF
clone size: -; V gene: TRBV7-2; J gene: TRBJ2-4; D gene: -; CDR3 DNA: TGTGCCAGCAGCTTAGAGGCCGGGGGAGCCAAAAACATTCAGTACTTC; CDR3 protein: CASSLEAGGAKNIQYF
clone size: -; V gene: TRBV9; J gene: TRBJ2-1; D gene: TRBD2; CDR3 DNA: TGTGCCAGCAGCGTAGACCTCCGGGGGGCCTACAATGAGCAGTTCTTC; CDR3 protein: CASSVDLRGAYNEQFF
clone size: -; V gene: TRBV29-1; J gene: TRBJ1-2; D gene: TRBD1; CDR3 DNA: TGCAGCGTTGTGAGGAGGGACAGGTCTTATGGCTACACCTTC; CDR3 protein: CSVVRRDRSYGYTF
clone size: few; V gene: TRBV18; J gene: TRBJ1-2; D gene: -; CDR3 DNA: TGTGCCAGCACCGCCGACAGGAGTACCTATGGCTACACCTTC; CDR3 protein: CASTADRSTYGYTF
clone size: many; V gene: TRBV20-1; J gene: TRBJ2-3; D gene: -; CDR3 DNA: TGCAGCGGGGAACGGGACTCCCAGCCAGATACGCAGTATTTT; CDR3 protein: CSGERDSQPDTQYF
clone size: -; V gene: TRBV12-3/TRBV12-4; J gene: TRBJ2-3; D gene: -; CDR3 DNA: TGTGCCAGCAGTTTTGAACTTACGCAGTATTTT; CDR3 protein: CASSFELTQYF
clone size: -; V gene: TRBV5-4; J gene: TRBJ1-1; D gene: TRBD1; CDR3 DNA: TGTGCCAGCAGCTTGGCCACGGGACAGGGAGTTCCTGAAGCTTTCTTT; CDR3 protein: CASSLATGQGVPEAFF
clone size: many; V gene: TRBV11-2; J gene: TRBJ2-1; D gene: -; CDR3 DNA: TGTGCCAGCAGCGACTATGGGGGTACCTACAATGAGCAGTTCTTC; CDR3 protein: CASSDYGGTYNEQFF
clone size: -; V gene: TRBV6-5; J gene: TRBJ2-3; D gene: -; CDR3 DNA: TGTGCCAGCAGTTACTGGGGTGTAGGCACAGATACGCAGTATTTT; CDR3 protein: CASSYWGVGTDTQYF
clone size: -; V gene: TRBV6-1; J gene: TRBJ2-6; D gene: -; CDR3 DNA: TGTGCCAGCACCTCACAGAGCTCTGGGGCCAACGTCCTGACTTTC; CDR3 protein: CASTSQSSGANVLTF
clone size: -; V gene: TRBV20-1; J gene: TRBJ1-1; D gene: -; CDR3 DNA: TGCAGTGCTAGAGGTGTAGGGTTGGGGGACACTGAAGCTTTCTTT; CDR3 protein: CSARGVGLGDTEAFF
clone size: few; V gene: TRBV29-1; J gene: TRBJ2-7; D gene: -; CDR3 DNA: TGCAGCGTTGCTTGGGGGGACCACGAGCAGTACTTC; CDR3 protein: CSVAWGDHEQYF
clone size: -; V gene: TRBV4-1; J gene: TRBJ2-3; D gene: -; CDR3 DNA: TGCGCCAGCAGCCAAGGGACGGCAGATACGCAGTATTTT; CDR3 protein: CASSQGTADTQYF
clone size: -; V gene: TRBV5-1; J gene: TRBJ2-4; D gene: -; CDR3 DNA: TGCGCCAGCAGCCGGGCCTTACAGGGAGGGTCGGGCATTCAGTACTTC; CDR3 protein: CASSRALQGGSGIQYF
clone size: few; V gene: TRBV5-6; J gene: TRBJ2-2; D gene: -; CDR3 DNA: TGTGCCAGCAGCTTGGGCCAAGAAAGGGAGCTGTTTTTT; CDR3 protein: CASSLGQERELFF
clone size: few; V gene: TRBV30; J gene: TRBJ2-7; D gene: TRBD2; CDR3 DNA: TGTGCCTGGAGTGTACGGGGGGGGAACTACGAGCAGTACTTC; CDR3 protein: CAWSVRGGNYEQYF
clone size: -; V gene: TRBV7-2; J gene: TRBJ1-5; D gene: -; CDR3 DNA: TGTGCCAGCAGCTTAGACCAGACGGGGAGCAATCAGCCCCAGCATTTT; CDR3 protein: CASSLDQTGSNQPQHF
clone size: few; V gene: TRBV12-3/TRBV12-4; J gene: TRBJ2-5; D gene: -; CDR3 DNA: TGTGCCAGCAGTTTAAGGGACGACGGGACCCAGTACTTC; CDR3 protein: CASSLRDDGTQYF